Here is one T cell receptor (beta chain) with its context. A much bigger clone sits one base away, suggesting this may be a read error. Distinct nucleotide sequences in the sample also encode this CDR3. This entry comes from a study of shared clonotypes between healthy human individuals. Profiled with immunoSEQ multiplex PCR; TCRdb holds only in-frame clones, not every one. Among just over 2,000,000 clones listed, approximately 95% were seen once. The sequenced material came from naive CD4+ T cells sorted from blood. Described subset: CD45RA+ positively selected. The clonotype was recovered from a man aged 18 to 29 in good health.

The chain's CDR3 is CASSVKGTGNNQPQHF. The CDR3 region has the DNA TGTGCCAGCAGTGTGAAGGGGACAGGGAACAATCAGCCCCAGCATTTT. V usage is TRBV2 and J usage is TRBJ1-5; TRBD1 aligns across 9 bases. Per germline, CDR1 SNHLY and CDR2 FYNNEI. The trim removed 4 bases at V and 3 bases at J, leaving 7 bases unmatched. CDR3 size: 16 residues. Based on the CDR3 plus reference TRBV2 and TRBJ1-5, the full variable domain is EPEVTQTPSHQVTQMGQEVILRCVPISNHLYFYWYRQILGQKVEFLVSFYNNEISEKSEIFDDQFSVERPDGSNFTLKIRSTKLEDSAMYFCASSVKGTGNNQPQHFGDGTRLSIL.